The 2 T cell receptor beta chains below all came from one sample that was sequenced in a study of T cells in Graves' hyperthyroidism and ophthalmopathy. From RNA transcripts, TCR beta CDR3 regions were amplified. In the first-round RT-PCR of the TCR CDR3, the HTBI primer set was used. TCRdb itself ran the multiplex PCR reads through MiXCR, one entry per CDR3 protein. The sample consists of over 250,000 distinct CDR3 sequences, 25% to 30% of them appearing once. The material sequenced was blood. Receptor source: a man aged 35 to 55 with Graves' hyperthyroidism that later progressed to Graves' ophthalmopathy.

This clonotype was observed at least ten times. The CDR3 here is CSATRQGLNTEAFF. In DNA form, the CDR3 reads TGCAGTGCTACACGACAGGGGTTGAACACTGAAGCTTTCTTT. The V call is TRBV20-1, the J call TRBJ1-1, with TRBD1 matching over 8 bases. The V segment lost 4 bases and the J segment 0 bases; nucleotides outside the gene matches: 4. Germline CDR1 and CDR2: DFQATT and SNEGSKA (reference sequence). The CDR3 runs to 14 residues.

This clonotype was recorded at least ten times. The chain employs TRBV11-2 and TRBJ2-5, with 7 bases that match TRBD1. Germline V gene data show CDR1 as SGHAT and CDR2 as FQNNGV. The CDR3 covers 14 residues. The V segment lost 4 bases and the J segment 2 bases; nucleotides outside the gene matches: 4. CDR3 nucleotide sequence: TGTGCCAGCAGCTCGATGACAGGGCAAGAGACCCAGTACTTC. It specifies CASSSMTGQETQYF.